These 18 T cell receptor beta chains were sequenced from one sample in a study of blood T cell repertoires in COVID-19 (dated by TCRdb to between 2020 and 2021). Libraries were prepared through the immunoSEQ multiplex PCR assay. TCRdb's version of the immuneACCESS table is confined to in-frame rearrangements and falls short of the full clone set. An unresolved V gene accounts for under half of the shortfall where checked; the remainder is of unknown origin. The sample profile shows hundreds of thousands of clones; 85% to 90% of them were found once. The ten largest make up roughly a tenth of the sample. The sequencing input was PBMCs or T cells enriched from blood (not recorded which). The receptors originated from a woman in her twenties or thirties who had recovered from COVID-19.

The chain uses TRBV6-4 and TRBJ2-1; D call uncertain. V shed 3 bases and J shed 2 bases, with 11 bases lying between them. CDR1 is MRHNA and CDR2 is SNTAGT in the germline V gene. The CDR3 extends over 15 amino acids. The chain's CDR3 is CASSEGTNPYNEQFF. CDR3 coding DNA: TGTGCCAGCAGTGAGGGCACGAACCCCTACAATGAGCAGTTCTTC.

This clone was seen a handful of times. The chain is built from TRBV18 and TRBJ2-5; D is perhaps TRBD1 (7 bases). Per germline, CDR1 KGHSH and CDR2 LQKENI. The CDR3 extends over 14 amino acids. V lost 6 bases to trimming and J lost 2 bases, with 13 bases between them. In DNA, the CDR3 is TGTGCCAGCTCTCCAGGGGGGTCACAAGAGACCCAGTACTTC. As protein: CASSPGGSQETQYF.

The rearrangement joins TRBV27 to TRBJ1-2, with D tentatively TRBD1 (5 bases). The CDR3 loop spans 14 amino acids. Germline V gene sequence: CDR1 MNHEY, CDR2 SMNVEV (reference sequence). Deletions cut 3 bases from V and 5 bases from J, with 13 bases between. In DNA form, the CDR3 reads TGTGCCAGCAGTTTGGCAGGGTCTACTTATGGCTACACCTTC. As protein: CASSLAGSTYGYTF.

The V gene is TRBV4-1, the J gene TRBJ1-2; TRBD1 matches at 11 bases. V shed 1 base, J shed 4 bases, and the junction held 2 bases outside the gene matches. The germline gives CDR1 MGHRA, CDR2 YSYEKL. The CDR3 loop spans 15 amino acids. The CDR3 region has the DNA TGCGCCAGCAGCCAAGGGGACAGGGGGACCTATGGCTACACCTTC. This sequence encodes CASSQGDRGTYGYTF.

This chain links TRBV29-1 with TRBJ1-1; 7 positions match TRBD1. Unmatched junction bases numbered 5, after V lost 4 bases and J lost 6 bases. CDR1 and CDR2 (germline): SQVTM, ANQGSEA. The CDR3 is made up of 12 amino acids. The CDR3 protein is CSVARDSSEAFF. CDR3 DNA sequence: TGCAGCGTTGCTCGGGACAGCTCTGAAGCTTTCTTT.

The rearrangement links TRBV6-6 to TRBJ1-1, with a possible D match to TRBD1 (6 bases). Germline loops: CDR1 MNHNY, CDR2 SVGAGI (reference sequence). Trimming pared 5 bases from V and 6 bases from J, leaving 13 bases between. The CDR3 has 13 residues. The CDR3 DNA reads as TGTGCCAGCAGTGCCGACAGGCTTCCTGAAGCTTTCTTT. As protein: CASSADRLPEAFF.

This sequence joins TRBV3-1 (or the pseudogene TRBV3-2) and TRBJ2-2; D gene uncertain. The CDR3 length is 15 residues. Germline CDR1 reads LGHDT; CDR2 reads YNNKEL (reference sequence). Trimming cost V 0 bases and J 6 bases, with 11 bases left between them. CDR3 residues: CASSQDITGSGELFF. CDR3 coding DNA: TGTGCCAGCAGCCAAGATATTACGGGTTCCGGGGAGCTGTTTTTT.

The CDR3 sequence is CASSEVGLAGGLEQYF. CDR3 DNA: TGTGCCAGCAGCGAGGTGGGACTAGCGGGCGGTTTGGAGCAGTACTTC. The rearrangement links TRBV3-1 (or the pseudogene TRBV3-2) to TRBJ2-7, with TRBD2 matching 12 bases. CDR3 size: 16 residues. V lost 5 bases to trimming and J lost 7 bases; unmatched junction nucleotides: 12. CDR1 and CDR2 (germline): LGHDT, YNNKEL (reference sequence).

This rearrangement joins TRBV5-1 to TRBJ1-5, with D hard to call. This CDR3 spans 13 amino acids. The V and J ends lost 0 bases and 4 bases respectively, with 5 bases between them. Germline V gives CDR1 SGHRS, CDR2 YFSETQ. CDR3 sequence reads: CASSLGVNQPQHF. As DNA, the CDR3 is TGCGCCAGCAGCTTGGGCGTGAATCAGCCCCAGCATTTT.

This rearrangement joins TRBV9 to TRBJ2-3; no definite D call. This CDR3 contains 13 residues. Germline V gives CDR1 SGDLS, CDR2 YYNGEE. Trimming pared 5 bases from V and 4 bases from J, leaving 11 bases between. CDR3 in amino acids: CASSVRGADTQYF. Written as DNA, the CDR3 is TGTGCCAGCAGTGTTAGAGGCGCAGATACGCAGTATTTT.

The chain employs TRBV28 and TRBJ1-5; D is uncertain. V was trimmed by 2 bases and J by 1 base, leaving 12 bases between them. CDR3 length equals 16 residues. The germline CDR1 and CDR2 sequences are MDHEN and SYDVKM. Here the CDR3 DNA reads TGTGCCAGCAGTTTAAATTTCGGGGTAAGCAATCAGCCCCAGCATTTT. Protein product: CASSLNFGVSNQPQHF. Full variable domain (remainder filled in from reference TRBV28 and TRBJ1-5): DVKVTQSSRYLVKRTGEKVFLECVQDMDHENMFWYRQDPGLGLRLIYFSYDVKMKEKGDIPEGYSVSREKKERFSLILESASTNQTSMYLCASSLNFGVSNQPQHFGDGTRLSIL.

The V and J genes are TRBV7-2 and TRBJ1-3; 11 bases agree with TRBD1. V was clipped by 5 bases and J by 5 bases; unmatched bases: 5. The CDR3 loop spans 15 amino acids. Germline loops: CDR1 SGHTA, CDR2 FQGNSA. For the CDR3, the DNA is TGTGCCAGCAGCCCATGGGACAGGGGGAGAAACACCATATATTTT. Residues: CASSPWDRGRNTIYF.

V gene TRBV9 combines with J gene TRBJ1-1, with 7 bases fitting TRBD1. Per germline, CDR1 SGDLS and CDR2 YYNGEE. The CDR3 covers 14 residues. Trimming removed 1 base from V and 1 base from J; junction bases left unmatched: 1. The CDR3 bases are TGTGCCAGCAGCGTATGGACAGGGAACACTGAAGCTTTCTTT. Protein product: CASSVWTGNTEAFF.

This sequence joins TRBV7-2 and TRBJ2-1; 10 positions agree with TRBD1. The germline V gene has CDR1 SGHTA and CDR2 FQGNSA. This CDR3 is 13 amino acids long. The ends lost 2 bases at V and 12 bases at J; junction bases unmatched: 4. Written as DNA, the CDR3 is TGTGCCAGCAGCTTAAGACAGGGGGCAGGGCAGTTCTTC. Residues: CASSLRQGAGQFF.

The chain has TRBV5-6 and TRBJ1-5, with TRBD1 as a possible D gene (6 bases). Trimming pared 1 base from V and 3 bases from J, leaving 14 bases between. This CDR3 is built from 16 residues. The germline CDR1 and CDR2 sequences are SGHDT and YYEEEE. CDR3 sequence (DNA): TGTGCCAGCAGCTTGTGGGGGCGTCCTAACAATCAGCCCCAGCATTTT. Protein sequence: CASSLWGRPNNQPQHF.

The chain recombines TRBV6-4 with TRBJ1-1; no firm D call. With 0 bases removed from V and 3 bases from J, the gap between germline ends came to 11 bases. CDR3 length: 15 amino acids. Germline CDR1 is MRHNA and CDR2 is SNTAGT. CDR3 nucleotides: TGTGCCAGCAGTGACTCAGTGGGAGGGTACACTGAAGCTTTCTTT. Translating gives CASSDSVGGYTEAFF.

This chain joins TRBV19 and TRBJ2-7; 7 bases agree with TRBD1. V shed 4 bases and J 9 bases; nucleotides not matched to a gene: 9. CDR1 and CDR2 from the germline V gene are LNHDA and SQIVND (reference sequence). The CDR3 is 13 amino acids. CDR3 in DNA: TGTGCCAGTAGTAGGGACCGAGGGGACAGGCAGTACTTC. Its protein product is CASSRDRGDRQYF.

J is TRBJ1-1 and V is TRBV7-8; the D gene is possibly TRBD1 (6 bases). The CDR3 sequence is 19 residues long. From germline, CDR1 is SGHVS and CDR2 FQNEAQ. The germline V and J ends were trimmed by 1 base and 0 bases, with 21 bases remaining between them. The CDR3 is CASSLDLIRGRDLNTEAFF. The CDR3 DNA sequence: TGTGCCAGCAGCTTAGATCTTATCAGGGGACGGGACCTGAACACTGAAGCTTTCTTT.